The 23 T cell receptor beta chains given below trace back to one sample, sequenced in a study of Graves' ophthalmopathy and Graves' hyperthyroidism. Amplification of the TCR beta CDR3 regions used RNA transcripts (as template). Investigators did first-round RT-PCR with HTBI primers, then second-round multiplex PCR. TCRdb processed the multiplex PCR reads anew with MiXCR; each CDR3 protein has one entry. This repertoire shows about 480,000 distinct CDR3 sequences, roughly an eighth found once; its top ten account for more than 8.5%. Sequenced sample: blood. All receptors derive from a woman aged 25 to 39 with Graves' ophthalmopathy.

The chain carries TRBV19 and TRBJ1-2; D is unresolved. CDR3 length: 15 residues. V was pared by 6 bases and J by 3 bases, with 17 bases between. Germline CDR1 is LNHDA and CDR2 is SQIVND (reference sequence). CDR3 nucleotide sequence: TGTGCCAGTAGCCGCAGCGGGATTCCTGACTATGGCTACACCTTC. This encodes CASSRSGIPDYGYTF.

This clonotype was seen a few times. The chain is built from TRBV27 and TRBJ2-7, with 13 positions matching TRBD2. CDR3 length equals 16 residues. V was clipped by 6 bases and J by 2 bases; unmatched bases: 7. Germline CDR1 and CDR2: MNHEY and SMNVEV (reference sequence). The CDR3 bases are TGTGCCAGCAGAGGGACTAGCGGGGCCTTACCCTACGAGCAGTACTTC. It encodes CASRGTSGALPYEQYF.

In its sample, this clonotype was seen many times. The CDR3 bases are TGTGCCACCAGTGATTCGGGTATCCACGAGCAGTACTTC. This codes for CATSDSGIHEQYF. The chain couples TRBV24-1 to TRBJ2-7; no clear D. Trimming took 2 bases from V and 5 from J, leaving 9 bases between them. The CDR3 is 13 residues long. Germline V CDR1 and CDR2: KGHDR, SFDVKD.

This clonotype was seen a few times. The chain links TRBV11-2 to TRBJ1-2, with TRBD1 matching over 7 bases. The CDR3 is made up of 17 amino acids. CDR1 and CDR2 (germline): SGHAT, FQNNGV. V shed 6 bases, J shed 3 bases, and the junction held 16 bases outside the gene matches. In nucleotides, the CDR3 is TGTGCCAGCAGTGAAGCGCATGGGCAGACAGGGCACTATGGCTACACCTTC. Amino acid sequence: CASSEAHGQTGHYGYTF.

Many counts were recorded for this clonotype. The CDR3 nucleotides are TGCAGTGACACGGAGGAGGGGGAGACCCAGTACTTC. Amino acids: CSDTEEGETQYF. The chain recombines TRBV20-1 with TRBJ2-5; possible D gene TRBD2, 6 bases. The germline V and J ends were trimmed by 7 bases and 5 bases, with 14 bases remaining between them. The germline gives CDR1 DFQATT, CDR2 SNEGSKA (reference sequence). This CDR3 is built from 12 residues.

This clonotype has a count of ten or more. V gene TRBV2 combines with J gene TRBJ1-1; perhaps TRBD1 as D (6 bases). The CDR3 sequence is 11 residues long. V lost 6 bases to trimming and J lost 10 bases, with 12 bases between them. Per germline, CDR1 SNHLY and CDR2 FYNNEI. The chain's CDR3 is CASRPDSGAFF. The CDR3 DNA is TGTGCCAGCAGGCCGGACAGCGGAGCTTTCTTT.

This clonotype occurred many times. The J gene is TRBJ1-5, the V gene TRBV19, with 9 bases fitting TRBD1. V gave up 3 bases and J gave up 0 bases; unmatched junction bases: 6. Germline V lookup: CDR1 LNHDA, CDR2 SQIVND (reference sequence). The CDR3 spans 17 residues. DNA for the CDR3: TGTGCCAGTAGTATCCGGACAGGGGCGAGTAGCAATCAGCCCCAGCATTTT. Its translation: CASSIRTGASSNQPQHF.

This clonotype was picked up a small number of times. This chain uses TRBV12-5 with TRBJ2-7, with D unresolved. The CDR3 length is 14 residues. V lost 2 bases to trimming and J lost 2 bases, with 10 bases between them. Germline CDR1 reads LGHNT; CDR2 reads FRNRAP. CDR3 bases: TGTGCTAGTGGTTTGATCGCGGCTCCCTACGAGCAGTACTTC. Translating it yields CASGLIAAPYEQYF.

This clonotype was counted at least ten times. The rearrangement uses TRBV28 and TRBJ1-1; maybe TRBD1 (5 bases). Germline V lookup: CDR1 MDHEN, CDR2 SYDVKM. This CDR3 is built from 15 residues. Trimming removed 2 bases at V and 0 bases at J, with 10 bases between. CDR3 sequence reads: CASSLDDRMNTEAFF. In DNA form, the CDR3 reads TGTGCCAGCAGTTTAGACGACAGAATGAACACTGAAGCTTTCTTT.

This clonotype was picked up many times. The chain is built from TRBV7-8 and TRBJ2-4; D possibly corresponds to TRBD2 (6 bases). This CDR3 comprises 19 residues. Germline lookup yields CDR1 SGHVS and CDR2 FQNEAQ. Trimming cost V 4 bases and J 1 base, with 23 bases left between them. The CDR3 nucleotides read TGTGCCAGCAGCTCGATGGGGGGAGCAGGGATTCGGGCCAAAAACATTCAGTACTTC. Residues: CASSSMGGAGIRAKNIQYF.

This chain joins TRBV6-1 and TRBJ2-2; tentative D call: TRBD1 (5 bases). Trimming pared 7 bases from V and 3 bases from J, leaving 15 bases between. The CDR3 runs to 15 residues. Germline-derived CDR1 and CDR2 are MNHNS and SASEGT. The DNA for the CDR3 is TGTGCCAGCAAGCGCCCCGACAGAGACACCGGGGAGCTGTTTTTT. This encodes CASKRPDRDTGELFF.

Notes on this clonotype: A read error is possible here, since a much larger clone lies one base away. The CDR3 here is CASDLEGEAFF. The CDR3 nucleotides are TGTGCCAGCGACTTAGAGGGTGAAGCTTTCTTT. The J gene is TRBJ1-1, the V gene TRBV7-3; no clear D gene. Trimming took 8 bases from V and 7 from J, leaving 11 bases between them. The CDR3 length is 11 residues. The germline V gene encodes CDR1 SGHTA and CDR2 FQGTGA.

This clonotype has ten or more counts. The chain combines TRBV9 with TRBJ2-5, with 8 bases that match TRBD2. The germline gives CDR1 SGDLS, CDR2 YYNGEE. This CDR3 is 15 amino acids long. J was trimmed by 5 bases and V by 4 bases; bases with no gene match: 10. The CDR3 region is CASSNTGTGGETQYF. CDR3 DNA: TGTGCCAGCAGCAATACAGGGACGGGGGGGGAGACCCAGTACTTC.

The table lists this clonotype with many counts. The CDR3 coding sequence is TGCAGTGCCGAACGCGGGGGACCAGCCAAAAACATTCAGTACTTC. Residues: CSAERGGPAKNIQYF. The chain is built from TRBV20-1 and TRBJ2-4, with 7 bases that match TRBD2. CDR3 length: 15 residues. With 6 bases clipped from V and 0 bases from J, the junction kept 8 bases outside the gene matches. Germline-derived CDR1 and CDR2 are DFQATT and SNEGSKA (reference sequence).

This clonotype was seen ten or more times. Here the CDR3 DNA reads TGTGCCAGCAGCTTAGCCGGTCCCGGGGGTTTCTTT. This encodes CASSLAGPGGFF. V gene TRBV11-2 combines with J gene TRBJ1-1; possibly TRBD1 for D (5 bases). The germline V gene encodes CDR1 SGHAT and CDR2 FQNNGV. Trimming took 1 base from V and 13 from J, leaving 13 bases between them. The CDR3 loop spans 12 amino acids.

Ten or more counts support this clonotype. V and J are TRBV5-1 and TRBJ2-6, with a tentative D call TRBD1 (5 bases). Deletions cut 5 bases from V and 1 base from J, with 10 bases between. The V gene's germline CDR1 is SGHRS and CDR2 YFSETQ. The CDR3 totals 15 residues. CDR3 DNA sequence: TGCGCCAGCAGTGGCAGGGTGTCTGGGGCCAACGTCCTGACTTTC. This encodes CASSGRVSGANVLTF. The full variable domain, with the rest looked up from reference TRBV5-1 and TRBJ2-6, is KAGVTQTPRYLIKTRGQQVTLSCSPISGHRSVSWYQQTPGQGLQFLFEYFSETQRNKGNFPGRFSGRQFSNSRSEMNVSTLELGDSALYLCASSGRVSGANVLTFGAGSRLTVL.

This clonotype was detected only a few times. This sequence joins TRBV11-2 and TRBJ1-1; 7 bases map to TRBD1. Trimming cost V 3 bases and J 0 bases; bases outside gene matches: 10. Germline V CDR1 and CDR2: SGHAT, FQNNGV. The CDR3 sequence is 17 residues long. The CDR3 spells CASSFPGGRGMNTEAFF. For the CDR3, the DNA is TGTGCCAGCAGCTTCCCAGGGGGAAGAGGAATGAACACTGAAGCTTTCTTT.

This clonotype was detected ten times or more. V gene TRBV20-1 combines with J gene TRBJ1-1; TRBD1 agrees at 9 bases. The CDR3 has 13 residues. The V and J ends lost 4 bases and 4 bases, in that order; junction bases with no gene match: 4. Germline values: CDR1 DFQATT, CDR2 SNEGSKA (reference sequence). In DNA form, the CDR3 reads TGCAGTGCTAACCGGGACAGGGCCACTGAAGCTTTCTTT. It specifies CSANRDRATEAFF.

This clonotype has ten or more counts. Germline and junction disagree at one end, which may indicate a read error. The rearrangement joins TRBV6-1 to TRBJ1-1, with TRBD1 identical over 7 bases. Germline lookup yields CDR1 MNHNS and CDR2 SASEGT. The CDR3 is made up of 14 amino acids. In DNA, the CDR3 is TGTGCCAGCAGAGAAGTCGGACAGGCCGGTGAAGCTTTCTTT. Its translation: CASREVGQAGEAFF.

The chain links TRBV5-1 to TRBJ2-1, with D tentatively TRBD2 (5 bases). Trimming stripped 5 bases from V and 12 bases from J, with 18 bases between. CDR1 is SGHRS and CDR2 is YFSETQ in the germline V gene. The CDR3 has 13 amino acids. CDR3 DNA sequence: TGCGCCAGCAGTGGAGGTGGGCTAGGGCTGCAGTTCTTC. Protein product: CASSGGGLGLQFF. Combining the CDR3 with reference TRBV5-1 and TRBJ2-1 gives the whole variable domain KAGVTQTPRYLIKTRGQQVTLSCSPISGHRSVSWYQQTPGQGLQFLFEYFSETQRNKGNFPGRFSGRQFSNSRSEMNVSTLELGDSALYLCASSGGGLGLQFFGPGTRLTVL.

The chain couples TRBV6-1 to TRBJ1-1, with TRBD1 matching over 7 bases. Germline CDR1 is MNHNS and CDR2 is SASEGT. V lost 5 bases to trimming and J lost 4 bases; unmatched junction nucleotides: 10. This CDR3 spans 15 amino acids. CDR3 coding DNA: TGTGCCAGCAGTAGGGACAGCCTTCTTACCACTGAAGCTTTCTTT. Amino acid sequence: CASSRDSLLTTEAFF.

This clonotype was found many times. The chain is built from TRBV28 and TRBJ2-5; D remains unclear. V dropped 5 bases and J dropped 10 bases, with 11 bases sitting between them. CDR3 length: 11 residues. Per the germline V gene, CDR1 is MDHEN and CDR2 is SYDVKM. The DNA for the CDR3 is TGTGCCAGCAGTACCCCCTCCTACCAGTACTTC. Protein sequence: CASSTPSYQYF.

This clonotype has at least ten counts. The V and J genes are TRBV19 and TRBJ1-6; TRBD1 matches at 8 bases. The germline V gene has CDR1 LNHDA and CDR2 SQIVND (reference sequence). Germline trimming cut 9 bases from V and 10 bases from J; bases unmatched to any gene: 20. This CDR3 is 17 amino acids long. CDR3 in amino acids: CASQEKDRVVQSSPLHF. In nucleotides, the CDR3 is TGTGCCAGCCAGGAGAAGGACAGGGTAGTCCAGAGCTCACCCCTCCACTTT.